One and the same sample provided the 20 T cell receptor beta chains below, sequenced in a study of cytomegalovirus exposure and HLA in healthy donors. The PCR contained 60 Vbeta and 13 Jbeta primers. Profiled with immunoSEQ multiplex PCR; TCRdb holds only in-frame clones, not every one. Of under 200,000 clones in the sample, about 86% were seen once. The sequencing sample was made of PBMCs. The receptors were sampled from a woman aged 25 to 39 in good health and CMV-seronegative.

A single count supports this clone. The chain combines TRBV6-5 with TRBJ2-2, with TRBD2 identical over 10 bases. The CDR3 spans 15 residues. Germline CDR1 and CDR2: MNHEY and SVGAGI. The ends lost 2 bases at V and 7 bases at J; junction bases unmatched: 4. CDR3 sequence: CASSYTSGTVGELFF. CDR3 DNA: TGTGCCAGCAGTTACACTAGCGGGACGGTCGGGGAGCTGTTTTTT.

The chain is built from TRBV5-4 and TRBJ2-1; D might be TRBD2 (5 bases). The CDR3 extends over 15 amino acids. The V gene lost 3 bases and the J gene lost 5 bases, with 15 bases spanning the gap. Germline V gene sequence: CDR1 SGHNT, CDR2 YYREEE (reference sequence). CDR3 amino acids: CASSSPSGPNNEQFF. The CDR3, as DNA: TGTGCCAGCAGCTCCCCCAGCGGACCAAACAATGAGCAGTTCTTC.

The chain joins TRBV13 to TRBJ1-2; 7 bases line up with TRBD1. There are 14 residues in the CDR3. Germline-derived CDR1 and CDR2 are PRHDT and FYEKMQ (reference sequence). With V trimmed by 5 bases and J by 4 bases, 7 bases remained unmatched. This CDR3 is CASSARQGLYGYTF. CDR3 coding DNA: TGTGCCAGCAGCGCCAGACAGGGCCTCTATGGCTACACCTTC.

The V gene is TRBV29-1, the J gene TRBJ2-1, with D possibly matching TRBD2 (5 bases). CDR3 length: 11 residues. Deletions cut 4 bases from V and 10 bases from J, with 11 bases between. CDR1 and CDR2 (germline): SQVTM, ANQGSEA. The chain's CDR3 is CSVVGPGEQFF. CDR3 in DNA: TGCAGCGTTGTAGGGCCGGGGGAGCAGTTCTTC.

The V call is TRBV19, the J call TRBJ1-2; a possible D gene is TRBD1 (6 bases). Germline assignment: CDR1 LNHDA and CDR2 SQIVND (reference sequence). The CDR3 totals 14 residues. V dropped 3 bases and J dropped 4 bases, with 12 bases sitting between them. The CDR3 reads CASSMSQGLYGYTF. The CDR3, as DNA: TGTGCCAGTAGTATGTCACAGGGCCTCTATGGCTACACCTTC.

The V and J genes are TRBV30 and TRBJ2-7; D may be TRBD2 (5 bases). CDR3 length equals 13 residues. Germline CDR1 and CDR2: GTSNPN and SVGIG (reference sequence). V lost 0 bases and J 6 bases, leaving 12 bases between the germline ends. The CDR3 bases are TGTGCCTGGAGTGTGGGAGACTTGGGCGAGCAGTACTTC. Encoded protein: CAWSVGDLGEQYF. The whole variable domain, filled in from reference TRBV30 and TRBJ2-7, reads SQTIHQWPATLVQPVGSPLSLECTVEGTSNPNLYWYRQAAGRGLQLLFYSVGIGQISSEVPQNLSASRPQDRQFILSSKKLLLSDSGFYLCAWSVGDLGEQYFGPGTRLTVT.

The chain links TRBV9 to TRBJ1-5; TRBD1 is a possible D gene (5 bases). The germline V gene has CDR1 SGDLS and CDR2 YYNGEE. V gave up 3 bases and J gave up 7 bases, with 14 bases separating them. This CDR3 comprises 14 residues. CDR3 loop: CASSATWGDQPQHF. In nucleotides, the CDR3 is TGTGCCAGCAGCGCAACCTGGGGGGACCAGCCCCAGCATTTT. Complete variable domain (other parts from reference TRBV9 and TRBJ1-5): DSGVTQTPKHLITATGQRVTLRCSPRSGDLSVYWYQQSLDQGLQFLIQYYNGEERAKGNILERFSAQQFPDLHSELNLSSLELGDSALYFCASSATWGDQPQHFGDGTRLSIL.

The chain uses TRBV28 and TRBJ1-5; TRBD1 matches at 7 bases. The CDR3 runs 15 residues. CDR1 and CDR2 (germline): MDHEN, SYDVKM. V was pared by 6 bases and J by 1 base, with 6 bases of the junction left unmatched. The CDR3 nucleotides read TGTGCCAGCAGCTCCGGGACAGCAAGCAATCAGCCCCAGCATTTT. It codes for CASSSGTASNQPQHF.

This clone was counted a single time. This rearrangement joins TRBV7-9 to TRBJ2-7, with TRBD2 matching over 14 bases. CDR1 is SEHNR and CDR2 is FQNEAQ in the germline V gene (reference sequence). The CDR3 runs 14 residues. With 5 bases clipped from V and 7 bases from J, the junction kept 4 bases outside the gene matches. DNA of the CDR3: TGTGCCAGCAGCCGGACTAGCGGGGGGATTGAGCAGTACTTC. This encodes CASSRTSGGIEQYF.

The chain combines TRBV15 with TRBJ2-2, with a tentative D call TRBD2 (5 bases). The CDR3 is 18 residues long. Trimming pared 0 bases from V and 3 bases from J, leaving 17 bases between. The V gene's germline CDR1 is LNHNV and CDR2 YYDKDF (reference sequence). CDR3 sequence reads: CATSRDLLGSVYTGELFF. The CDR3 region has the DNA TGTGCCACCAGCAGAGATCTCCTGGGTAGCGTCTACACCGGGGAGCTGTTTTTT.

The chain couples TRBV4-1 to TRBJ2-7; 7 bases align to TRBD1. With V trimmed by 1 base and J by 0 bases, 6 bases remained unmatched. Germline V CDR1 and CDR2: MGHRA, YSYEKL. This CDR3 comprises 16 residues. As DNA, the CDR3 is TGCGCCAGCAGCCAAGTTTACCGGGACAGCTCCTACGAGCAGTACTTC. Translating gives CASSQVYRDSSYEQYF.

Comments on this clone: Germline is not matched at one junction end, which may reflect a read error. The V gene is TRBV7-9, the J gene TRBJ1-2; D is uncertain. Germline loops: CDR1 SEHNR, CDR2 FQNEAQ (reference sequence). CDR3 length equals 13 residues. CDR3 protein: CSSRGPLGYGYTF. The DNA for the CDR3 is TGTTCCAGCCGTGGTCCCCTCGGCTATGGCTACACCTTC.

This chain connects TRBV6-5 to TRBJ2-2; a possible D gene is TRBD2 (6 bases). This CDR3 comprises 15 residues. With 4 bases removed from V and 4 bases from J, the gap between germline ends came to 13 bases. CDR1 is MNHEY and CDR2 is SVGAGI in the germline V gene. The CDR3, as DNA: TGTGCCAGCAGTTTTTCGGTGCGGGGCACCGGGGAGCTGTTTTTT. Translation: CASSFSVRGTGELFF.

The J gene is TRBJ2-6, the V gene TRBV19, with a possible D match to TRBD2 (5 bases). The CDR3 contains 14 residues. Germline V gene lookup returns CDR1 LNHDA and CDR2 SQIVND (reference sequence). The V and J ends lost 3 bases and 7 bases respectively, with 10 bases between them. The CDR3 region has the DNA TGTGCCAGTAGTATTCATCGGGAAGCCAACGTCCTGACTTTC. This sequence encodes CASSIHREANVLTF. Combining the CDR3 with reference TRBV19 and TRBJ2-6 gives the whole variable domain DGGITQSPKYLFRKEGQNVTLSCEQNLNHDAMYWYRQDPGQGLRLIYYSQIVNDFQKGDIAEGYSVSREKKESFPLTVTSAQKNPTAFYLCASSIHREANVLTFGAGSRLTVL.

This chain joins TRBV27 and TRBJ2-3; D gene uncertain. Germline values: CDR1 MNHEY, CDR2 SMNVEV (reference sequence). There are 15 residues in the CDR3. V gave up 2 bases and J gave up 2 bases, with 11 bases separating them. The CDR3 reads CASSLRVRSTDTQYF. The DNA of the CDR3 is TGTGCCAGCAGTTTACGGGTTAGATCCACAGATACGCAGTATTTT.

The chain has TRBV9 and TRBJ2-3; 9 nucleotides agree with TRBD1. Germline CDR1 reads SGDLS; CDR2 reads YYNGEE. V lost 0 bases and J lost 4; bases outside the gene matches: 6. The CDR3 contains 16 residues. This CDR3 is CASSVGDRESADTQYF. The CDR3 DNA reads as TGTGCCAGCAGCGTAGGGGACAGGGAATCGGCAGATACGCAGTATTTT. The full variable domain, in which reference TRBV9 and TRBJ2-3 provide the parts outside the CDR3, is DSGVTQTPKHLITATGQRVTLRCSPRSGDLSVYWYQQSLDQGLQFLIQYYNGEERAKGNILERFSAQQFPDLHSELNLSSLELGDSALYFCASSVGDRESADTQYFGPGTRLTVL.

The J gene is TRBJ2-3, the V gene TRBV2; a possible D gene is TRBD2 (5 bases). CDR1 is SNHLY and CDR2 is FYNNEI in the germline V gene. Trimming pared 8 bases from V and 0 bases from J, leaving 15 bases between. The CDR3 loop spans 15 amino acids. CDR3 in DNA: TGTGCCAGCTTTTTAGCGCTTACTAGCACAGATACGCAGTATTTT. It translates to CASFLALTSTDTQYF.

The J gene is TRBJ2-1, the V gene TRBV5-1, with a tentative D call TRBD2 (6 bases). V shed 1 base and J shed 0 bases, with 11 bases lying between them. The CDR3 runs to 16 residues. Germline V gene lookup returns CDR1 SGHRS and CDR2 YFSETQ. The CDR3 spells CASSLSIAVSYNEQFF. Here the CDR3 DNA reads TGCGCCAGCAGCTTGTCAATAGCGGTCTCCTACAATGAGCAGTTCTTC.

This rearrangement joins TRBV19 to TRBJ1-4; D possibly corresponds to TRBD1 (6 bases). CDR3 length: 14 residues. Germline CDR1 reads LNHDA; CDR2 reads SQIVND (reference sequence). Trimming removed 6 bases at V and 3 bases at J, with 11 bases between. The CDR3 DNA reads as TGTGCCAGTAGATATGGGACATCTAATGAAAAACTGTTTTTT. This gives the protein CASRYGTSNEKLFF.

The rearrangement links TRBV7-2 to TRBJ1-1; D is perhaps TRBD1 (6 bases). V was clipped by 6 bases and J by 4 bases, with 24 bases between them. Germline lookup yields CDR1 SGHTA and CDR2 FQGNSA. The CDR3 has 17 amino acids. The CDR3 nucleotides are TGTGCCAGCAGTCGAACAGGGTTAGGTGGTGTGTTCACTGAAGCTTTCTTT. This translates into CASSRTGLGGVFTEAFF.